This T cell receptor (beta chain) was retrieved from a study of cytomegalovirus exposure and HLA in healthy donors. Only a few counts were recorded for this clone. The antigen is not known. PCR primers comprised 60 Vbeta and 13 Jbeta primers. Profiling relied on immunoSEQ multiplex PCR, and the TCRdb table lists in-frame clones only, not all of them. In the table there are 80,000 or so clones, 9.5% to 13% of which are singletons. General observations from the study: Roughly uniform depth of sequencing across donors was assumed in presence/absence analyses.

This CDR3 contains 15 residues. CDR1 and CDR2 from the germline V gene are MNHEY and SMNVEV (reference sequence). The junction had 7 bases not matched to a gene; V was cut back by 5 bases and J by 4 bases. The material sequenced was PBMCs. This TCR came from a man in his fifties or sixties in good health and CMV-seropositive. The V and J genes are TRBV27 and TRBJ1-2; 10 bases line up with TRBD1. The CDR3 spells CASSADRGSGYGYTF. The CDR3 nucleotides are TGTGCCAGCAGTGCGGACAGGGGGTCGGGCTATGGCTACACCTTC.